Below are 32 T cell receptor beta chains sequenced from a single sample in a study of T cells in women clearing cervical HPV infection. Profiled with immunoSEQ multiplex PCR; TCRdb holds only in-frame clones, not every one. The sample table sets out 30,000 or so clones. Material: blood buffy coat. The receptors stem from a woman aged 18 to 69 with a cervical HPV16 infection that either progressed to CIN3+ or cleared (not recorded which).

Details on this clone: From the germline J gene comes the end of the CDR3, since the read stops 3 residues before it. This rearrangement joins TRBV5-6 to TRBJ2-3; possible D gene TRBD1, 5 bases. This CDR3 contains 13 residues. V lost 1 base and J 6 bases, leaving 9 bases between the germline ends. Germline lookup yields CDR1 SGHDT and CDR2 YYEEEE. The sequenced part of the CDR3 DNA is TGTGCCAGCAGCTTGCAGGGCCGGGATACG. This translates into CASSLQGRDT. In full, the CDR3 is CASSLQGRDTQYF. Filled out from reference TRBV5-6 and TRBJ2-3, the complete variable domain reads DAGVTQSPTHLIKTRGQQVTLRCSPKSGHDTVSWYQQALGQGPQFIFQYYEEEERQRGNFPDRFSGHQFPNYSSELNVNALLLGDSALYLCASSLQGRDTQYFGPGTRLTVL.

As to this clone: The read ends 3 residues before the CDR3 terminus; that terminus is restored from the germline J gene. The rearrangement joins TRBV6-1 to TRBJ2-7; D perhaps matches TRBD1 (5 bases). CDR1 and CDR2 (germline): MNHNS, SASEGT. V lost 2 bases and J 0 bases, leaving 11 bases between the germline ends. The CDR3 runs to 15 residues. The CDR3 reads CASSENQGSSYEQYF. CDR3 DNA (partial): TGTGCCAGCAGTGAAAACCAGGGAAGCTCCTACGAG.

This CDR3 reads CASSADSNQPQHF. Incomplete CDR3 DNA: TGTGCCAGCAGTGCAGATAGCAATCAGCCC. This chain joins TRBV6-1 and TRBJ1-5; D ambiguous. The CDR3 end lies 3 residues beyond the end of the read and is filled in from the germline J gene. This CDR3 has 13 amino acids. CDR1 is MNHNS and CDR2 is SASEGT in the germline V gene. Trimming cost V 4 bases and J 0 bases, with 4 bases left between them.

Remarks on this clone: With the read ending 3 residues before the CDR3 end, the germline J gene is used to fill in that end. This chain joins TRBV14 and TRBJ2-7, with D possibly being TRBD1 (5 bases). Trimming took 5 bases from V and 3 from J, leaving 11 bases between them. The CDR3 runs to 13 residues. Germline lookup yields CDR1 SGHDN and CDR2 FVKESK. Incomplete CDR3 DNA: TGTGCCAGCAGCAACAGGATAGGCTACGAG. This translates into CASSNRIGYE. The complete CDR3 reads CASSNRIGYEQYF.

A remark on this clone: The read halts 3 residues ahead of the CDR3 end, with the missing end drawn from the germline J gene. The chain carries TRBV19 and TRBJ2-1, with 8 bases that match TRBD2. The J segment lost 6 bases and the V segment lost 3 bases, leaving 10 bases of the junction unmatched. The length of the CDR3 is 16 residues. Per the germline V gene, CDR1 is LNHDA and CDR2 is SQIVND (reference sequence). Here the CDR3 reads CASSIIPGLGGNEQFF. CDR3 DNA (partial): TGTGCCAGTAGTATCATACCGGGACTAGGGGGCAATGAG.

Remarks on this clone: The read ends 3 residues shy of where the CDR3 ends; the end is completed using the germline J gene. The chain is built from TRBV7-6 and TRBJ2-2, with 9 positions matching TRBD1. J was trimmed by 1 base and V by 1 base; bases with no gene match: 7. Germline lookup yields CDR1 SGHVS and CDR2 FNYEAQ. The CDR3 is 18 amino acids. The CDR3 spells CASSLEATGGGNTGELFF. Partial CDR3 DNA: TGTGCCAGCAGCTTAGAAGCTACAGGGGGCGGGAACACCGGGGAG.

A remark on this clone: Read data end 3 residues before the CDR3 end; the end is taken from the germline J gene. The chain is built from TRBV2 and TRBJ1-1; weak D call: TRBD1 (5 bases). CDR1 SNHLY and CDR2 FYNNEI come from the germline V gene. The CDR3 has 13 residues. CDR3 in amino acids: CASSEEKAGKAFF. The DNA read from the CDR3 is TGTGCCAGCAGTGAAGAGAAGGCAGGGAAA.

Comments on this clone: The read halts 3 residues ahead of the CDR3 end, with the missing end drawn from the germline J gene. The chain links TRBV7-9 to TRBJ2-3; the D gene is possibly TRBD2 (6 bases). Per the germline V gene, CDR1 is SEHNR and CDR2 is FQNEAQ (reference sequence). This CDR3 has 13 amino acids. Trimming shortened V by 1 base and J by 8 bases, and 10 bases separated the two germline ends. Partial CDR3 DNA: TGTGCCAGCAGCTTAGAGGACTACACTACG. This gives the protein CASSLEDYTT. The whole CDR3 is CASSLEDYTTQYF.

Regarding this clone: Read data end 3 residues before the CDR3 end; the end is taken from the germline J gene. The chain joins TRBV5-1 to TRBJ2-1, with 9 bases identical to TRBD1. This CDR3 region has 12 residues. The V and J ends lost 10 bases and 6 bases, in that order; junction bases with no gene match: 5. The germline CDR1 and CDR2 sequences are SGHRS and YFSETQ. The CDR3 sequence: CARGQGLNEQFF. The CDR3 bases that were read are TGCGCCCGAGGACAGGGGCTCAATGAG.

On this clone: The read halts 3 residues ahead of the CDR3 end, with the missing end drawn from the germline J gene. The V gene is TRBV20-1, the J gene TRBJ2-3; 10 bases are shared with TRBD2. The CDR3 is 15 amino acids. V was pared by 5 bases and J by 6 bases, with 11 bases of the junction left unmatched. Germline values: CDR1 DFQATT, CDR2 SNEGSKA (reference sequence). CDR3 DNA, as far as it was read: TGCAGTGCTTCTTTTAGCGGGGGGCGGGGTGATACG. It yields the protein CSASFSGGRGDT. The whole CDR3 is CSASFSGGRGDTQYF.

About this clone: The CDR3 extends 3 residues past the end of the read, so its final part is completed from the germline J gene. The chain links TRBV5-4 to TRBJ1-1, with D unclear. V was clipped by 0 bases and J by 0 bases, with 9 bases between them. The CDR3 is 15 amino acids. The germline V gene encodes CDR1 SGHNT and CDR2 YYREEE (reference sequence). The chain's CDR3 is CASSLETRMNTEAFF. CDR3 DNA, as far as it was read: TGTGCCAGCAGCTTGGAGACACGAATGAACACTGAA.

Notes on this clone: The read stops 3 residues short of the end of the CDR3; the missing end is completed from the germline J gene. The rearrangement joins TRBV2 to TRBJ2-7, with 12 bases lining up with TRBD2. Germline CDR1 is SNHLY and CDR2 is FYNNEI. The ends lost 6 bases at V and 6 bases at J; junction bases unmatched: 12. The CDR3 length is 16 residues. This chain's CDR3 is CASRASTSGGLSEQYF. The covered CDR3 bases are TGTGCCAGCAGGGCTAGCACTAGCGGGGGGCTGAGCGAG.

With respect to this clone: The observed sequence ends 3 residues before the CDR3 terminus, with the missing tail filled in from the germline J gene. The chain links TRBV13 to TRBJ1-1, with D tentatively TRBD1 (5 bases). CDR3 size: 15 residues. V was pared by 5 bases and J by 1 base, with 14 bases between. Germline lookup yields CDR1 PRHDT and CDR2 FYEKMQ (reference sequence). The sequenced CDR3 bases are TGTGCCAGCAGCGTCGCGGGACTTACGAACACTGAA. It yields the protein CASSVAGLTNTE. The complete CDR3 protein is CASSVAGLTNTEAFF.

With respect to this clone: Read coverage stops 3 residues before the CDR3 terminus; the germline J gene supplies the remainder. This chain uses TRBV20-1 with TRBJ2-1, with TRBD2 identical over 13 bases. Germline V lookup: CDR1 DFQATT, CDR2 SNEGSKA (reference sequence). The CDR3 contains 15 residues. J lost 4 bases, V lost 5 bases, and 5 bases had no gene match. CDR3 residues: CSAPKGLAGYNEQFF. CDR3 DNA, as far as it was read: TGCAGTGCTCCGAAGGGACTAGCGGGGTACAATGAG.

A word on this clone: The CDR3 goes on 3 residues after the read ends, and that part is filled in from the germline J gene. V gene TRBV7-7 combines with J gene TRBJ2-5; no clear D gene. The CDR3 length is 14 residues. The germline V and J ends were trimmed by 1 base and 2 bases, with 8 bases remaining between them. CDR1 and CDR2 (germline): SSHAT, FNYEAQ (reference sequence). The CDR3 bases that were read are TGTGCCAGCAGCTTAGGGGCAGAACAAGAGACC. This translates into CASSLGAEQET. In full, the CDR3 reads CASSLGAEQETQYF.

This CDR3 reads CASSESWSSGGDTQYF. The DNA read from the CDR3 is TGCGCCAGCAGTGAGTCGTGGTCTAGCGGGGGTGATACG. The rearrangement links TRBV10-1 to TRBJ2-3; 10 bases are a match to TRBD2. The read ends 3 residues early relative to the CDR3; the germline J gene fills the gap. This CDR3 contains 16 residues. Germline CDR1 is WNHNN and CDR2 is SYGVQD (reference sequence). The ends lost 0 bases at V and 6 bases at J; junction bases unmatched: 6.

The CDR3: CASIPRGGGVQETQYF. The CDR3 bases that were read are TGTGCCAGCATCCCCCGGGGGGGAGGGGTTCAAGAGACC. The V gene is TRBV28, the J gene TRBJ2-5; 8 bases are a match to TRBD2. The CDR3 is cut off 3 residues early in the read; its end comes from the germline J gene. The CDR3 totals 16 residues. Trimming at V came to 7 bases and at J to 2 bases, leaving 12 bases not matched to a gene. Per the germline V gene, CDR1 is MDHEN and CDR2 is SYDVKM.

The sequenced part of the CDR3 DNA is TGTGCCAGTAGTATCAGGGAGAATCAGCCC. It yields the protein CASSIRENQP. The complete CDR3 reads CASSIRENQPQHF. The genes are TRBV19 and TRBJ1-5; tentative D call: TRBD1 (5 bases). The read comes to an end 3 residues before the CDR3 does, leaving the germline J gene to fill in the end. V gave up 3 bases and J gave up 4 bases, with 7 bases separating them. The CDR3 consists of 13 residues. Germline V gene data show CDR1 as LNHDA and CDR2 as SQIVND (reference sequence).

On this clone itself: The CDR3 goes on 3 residues after the read ends, and that part is filled in from the germline J gene. The rearrangement uses TRBV11-2 and TRBJ2-5, with D maybe TRBD2 (6 bases). CDR3 length: 15 amino acids. Trimming removed 6 bases at V and 4 bases at J, with 18 bases between. In germline, CDR1 is SGHAT, CDR2 FQNNGV. The CDR3 sequence: CASRDLRRRGETQYF. CDR3 DNA, as far as it was read: TGTGCCAGCAGGGACCTCCGGAGGAGGGGAGAGACC.

Comment on this clone: The CDR3 extends 3 residues past the end of the read, so its final part is completed from the germline J gene. The chain joins TRBV6-4 to TRBJ2-3, with 11 bases identical to TRBD2. This CDR3 comprises 15 residues. Losses at the gene ends were 3 bases for V and 1 base for J; bases not matched to a gene: 0. Germline V lookup: CDR1 MRHNA, CDR2 SNTAGT. The CDR3 sequence: CASSETSGGTDTQYF. CDR3 bases read: TGTGCCAGCAGTGAGACTAGCGGGGGCACAGATACG.

Comment on this clone: The CDR3 goes on 3 residues after the read ends, and that part is filled in from the germline J gene. V gene TRBV19 combines with J gene TRBJ1-5; D is perhaps TRBD1 (5 bases). The V gene lost 4 bases and the J gene lost 4 bases, with 14 bases spanning the gap. This CDR3 is 15 amino acids long. Germline CDR1 and CDR2: LNHDA and SQIVND (reference sequence). The CDR3 here is CASSTQMGGNQPQHF. CDR3 bases read: TGTGCCAGTAGTACCCAGATGGGGGGAAATCAGCCC. Based on the CDR3 plus reference TRBV19 and TRBJ1-5, the full variable domain is DGGITQSPKYLFRKEGQNVTLSCEQNLNHDAMYWYRQDPGQGLRLIYYSQIVNDFQKGDIAEGYSVSREKKESFPLTVTSAQKNPTAFYLCASSTQMGGNQPQHFGDGTRLSIL.

A note on this clone: The CDR3 end is not reached by the read, which stops 3 residues before it; the germline J gene fills it in. This chain connects TRBV6-1 to TRBJ2-1; 9 nucleotides line up with TRBD1. Germline CDR1 and CDR2: MNHNS and SASEGT. With 1 base clipped from V and 4 bases from J, the junction kept 2 bases outside the gene matches. The CDR3 totals 15 residues. The CDR3 sequence is CASSEGQGDYNEQFF. The sequenced part of the CDR3 DNA is TGTGCCAGCAGTGAAGGACAGGGGGATTACAATGAG.

As to this clone: The read comes to an end 3 residues before the CDR3 does, leaving the germline J gene to fill in the end. The chain combines TRBV5-1 with TRBJ2-7; 7 bases are shared with TRBD2. This CDR3 has 11 residues. CDR1 SGHRS and CDR2 YFSETQ come from the germline V gene. V gave up 5 bases and J gave up 5 bases; unmatched junction bases: 1. CDR3 bases read: TGCGCCAGCAGAAGCGGGGACGAG. Amino acid sequence: CASRSGDE. The whole CDR3 sequence is CASRSGDEQYF.

Comment on this clone: The read comes to an end 3 residues before the CDR3 does, leaving the germline J gene to fill in the end. The V and J genes are TRBV7-9 and TRBJ2-5; TRBD1 aligns across 10 bases. Germline CDR1 SEHNR, CDR2 FQNEAQ (reference sequence). The CDR3 extends over 15 amino acids. Trimming cost V 5 bases and J 3 bases; bases outside gene matches: 6. This CDR3 is CASSRGTGAEETQYF. CDR3 DNA, as far as it was read: TGTGCCAGCAGCCGGGGGACAGGGGCAGAAGAGACC.

Turning to this clone: The read stops 3 residues short of the end of the CDR3; the missing end is completed from the germline J gene. The chain has TRBV19 and TRBJ2-2; 7 bases map to TRBD1. The CDR3 loop spans 18 amino acids. Germline V gene sequence: CDR1 LNHDA, CDR2 SQIVND (reference sequence). After removal of 1 base from V and 1 base from J, the junction contained 9 bases not matched to a gene. This CDR3 is CASSIAPRQGRNTGELFF. The sequenced CDR3 bases are TGTGCCAGTAGTATAGCCCCACGACAGGGTAGGAACACCGGGGAG.

A remark on this clone: The observed sequence ends 3 residues before the CDR3 terminus, with the missing tail filled in from the germline J gene. The V and J genes are TRBV4-1 and TRBJ1-1; D possibly corresponds to TRBD1 (5 bases). CDR1 and CDR2 from the germline V gene are MGHRA and YSYEKL. Between the trimmed V and J ends, which lost 0 bases and 5 bases, there was a span of 13 bases. The CDR3 spans 15 residues. CDR3 DNA, as far as it was read: TGCGCCAGCAGCCAAGAGGACACGGCAAGGACTGAA. Its protein is CASSQEDTARTE. The whole CDR3 sequence reads CASSQEDTARTEAFF.

As regards this clone: The CDR3 end falls 3 residues outside the read, so it is completed with the germline J gene. This chain uses TRBV7-2 with TRBJ2-7; D gene ambiguous. Between the trimmed V and J ends, which lost 5 bases and 3 bases, there was a span of 8 bases. Germline CDR1 and CDR2: SGHTA and FQGNSA. The CDR3 consists of 12 residues. CDR3 DNA, as far as it was read: TGTGCCAGCAGCCCGAGAGGCTACGAG. This sequence encodes CASSPRGYE. The complete CDR3 sequence is CASSPRGYEQYF.

The CDR3 bases that were read are TGCGCCAGCAGCGGCTTTGCGGGGGATTACGAG. It specifies CASSGFAGDYE. The full CDR3 protein reads CASSGFAGDYEQYF. The rearrangement uses TRBV4-1 and TRBJ2-7, with 7 positions matching TRBD2. The CDR3 end falls 3 residues outside the read, so it is completed with the germline J gene. The CDR3 is 14 residues long. Germline CDR1 reads MGHRA; CDR2 reads YSYEKL. After removal of 5 bases from V and 4 bases from J, the junction contained 8 bases not matched to a gene.

As regards this clone: The sample contains more than one DNA sequence encoding this CDR3. CDR3 amino acids: CSAREDRGNSPLHF. The CDR3 bases that were read are TGCAGTGCTAGAGAGGACAGGGGGAATTCACCC. This sequence joins TRBV20-1 and TRBJ1-6; 10 bases map to TRBD1. The CDR3 goes on 3 residues after the read ends, and that part is filled in from the germline J gene. After removal of 0 bases from V and 7 bases from J, the junction contained 0 bases not matched to a gene. Germline assignment: CDR1 DFQATT and CDR2 SNEGSKA (reference sequence). The CDR3 contains 14 residues.

With regard to this clone: Coverage ceases 3 residues before the CDR3 finishes, and the germline J gene fills in the end. V usage is TRBV20-1 and J usage is TRBJ1-2; 10 nucleotides agree with TRBD1. Germline CDR1 is DFQATT and CDR2 is SNEGSKA (reference sequence). V trimming: 6 bases; J trimming: 1 base; junction bases outside the gene matches: 8. The CDR3 consists of 15 residues. The sequenced part of the CDR3 DNA is TGCAGTGCCCTTGACAGGGGGCGCGGTAACTATGGC. Protein product: CSALDRGRGNYG. The complete CDR3 sequence is CSALDRGRGNYGYTF.

About this clone itself: The CDR3 end lies 3 residues beyond the end of the read and is filled in from the germline J gene. J is TRBJ2-1 and V is TRBV28; tentative D call: TRBD2 (6 bases). Deletions cut 5 bases from V and 7 bases from J, with 21 bases between. CDR1 and CDR2 from the germline V gene are MDHEN and SYDVKM. This CDR3 is built from 16 residues. CDR3 DNA (partial): TGTGCCAGCAGTGCTATGACCCCGACTAGACATAATGAG. It encodes CASSAMTPTRHNE. The full CDR3 protein is CASSAMTPTRHNEQFF. The complete variable domain, with remaining parts taken from reference TRBV28 and TRBJ2-1, reads DVKVTQSSRYLVKRTGEKVFLECVQDMDHENMFWYRQDPGLGLRLIYFSYDVKMKEKGDIPEGYSVSREKKERFSLILESASTNQTSMYLCASSAMTPTRHNEQFFGPGTRLTVL.

With regard to this clone: The read comes to an end 3 residues before the CDR3 does, leaving the germline J gene to fill in the end. V gene TRBV18 combines with J gene TRBJ1-4, with unresolved D. Trimming took 0 bases from V and 6 from J, leaving 11 bases between them. Germline CDR1 is KGHSH and CDR2 is LQKENI. This CDR3 comprises 15 residues. CDR3 region: CASSPPAGMDEKLFF. CDR3 DNA, as far as it was read: TGTGCCAGCTCACCACCTGCGGGGATGGATGAAAAA. The variable domain in full, with the rest retrieved from reference TRBV18 and TRBJ1-4, is NAGVMQNPRHLVRRRGQEARLRCSPMKGHSHVYWYRQLPEEGLKFMVYLQKENIIDESGMPKERFSAEFPKEGPSILRIQQVVRGDSAAYFCASSPPAGMDEKLFFGSGTQLSVL.